This TCR beta chain was documented in a study of identical twins. The CDR3 has 14 amino acids. This clonotype was observed at least ten times. Its cognate antigen is unknown. The junction departs from the called germline gene at one end, perhaps through a read error. Regarding the study as a whole: Within cord blood, abundant beta clonotypes carried fewer insertions, but memory repertoires showed no such trend.

A universal primer site was incorporated via template switching, and the cDNA contained unique molecular identifiers. A single record per CDR3 protein comes from TCRdb applying MiXCR to the 5' RACE reads. Among 1.5 million to 2 million distinct CDR3 sequences listed, around a third were seen once. V is TRBV12-3 or TRBV12-4 and J is TRBJ2-3; 9 bases fit TRBD2. The receptor was derived from a newborn girl in good health. Sequences were obtained from cord blood. CDR3 DNA sequence: TGTGCCAGCAGGACAGGGACTAGCACCGATACGCAGTATTTT. Protein: CASRTGTSTDTQYF.